This record covers a single TCR beta chain. Antigen specificity is unknown. This sample stems from a study of cytomegalovirus exposure and HLA in healthy donors. Study findings and constraints: Some TCR beta chains (roughly 160 of them) were listed as cytomegalovirus-associated. The majority of TCR sequences were rare, yet some public TCRs appeared in many donors. In vitro, three CMV-associated chains proved specific for CMV antigens.

Deletions cut 6 bases from V and 5 bases from J, with 19 bases between. The CDR3 has 15 amino acids. The germline V gene encodes CDR1 WNHNN and CDR2 SYGVQD (reference sequence). TCRdb's table, derived via immunoSEQ multiplex PCR, lists solely in-frame clones and lacks some. This table holds approximately 150,000 clones, about nine tenths found once. The V and J genes are TRBV10-1 and TRBJ1-2; D is perhaps TRBD1 (6 bases). Source material: PBMCs. The TCR originated in a man aged 18 to 30 in good health and CMV-seropositive. In nucleotides, the CDR3 is TGCGCCAGCAGAAACAGGGCCCCCTCCATTTATGGCTACACCTTC. It yields the protein CASRNRAPSIYGYTF.